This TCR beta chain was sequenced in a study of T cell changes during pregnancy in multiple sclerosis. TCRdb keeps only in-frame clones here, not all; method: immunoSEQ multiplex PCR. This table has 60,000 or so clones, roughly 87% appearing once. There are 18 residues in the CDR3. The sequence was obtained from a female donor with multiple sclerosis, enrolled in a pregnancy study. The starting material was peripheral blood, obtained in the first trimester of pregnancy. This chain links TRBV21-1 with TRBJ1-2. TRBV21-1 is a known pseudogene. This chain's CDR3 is CASSNIKRRQYGGYGYTF. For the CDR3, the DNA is TGTGCCAGCAGCAATATTAAACGTCGACAGTACGGGGGATATGGCTACACCTTC.